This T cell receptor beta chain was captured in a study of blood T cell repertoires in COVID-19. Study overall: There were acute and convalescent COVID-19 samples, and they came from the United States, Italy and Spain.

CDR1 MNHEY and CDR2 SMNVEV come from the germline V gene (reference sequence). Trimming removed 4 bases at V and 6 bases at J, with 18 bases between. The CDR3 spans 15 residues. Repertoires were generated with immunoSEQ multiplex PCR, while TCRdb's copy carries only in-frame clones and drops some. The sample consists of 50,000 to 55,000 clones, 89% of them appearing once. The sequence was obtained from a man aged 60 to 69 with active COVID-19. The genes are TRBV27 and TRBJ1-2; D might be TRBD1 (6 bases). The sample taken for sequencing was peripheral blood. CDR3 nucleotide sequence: TGTGCCAGCAGTTCCTTGAAGCGGGGGCAGGATGGCTACACCTTC. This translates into CASSSLKRGQDGYTF.